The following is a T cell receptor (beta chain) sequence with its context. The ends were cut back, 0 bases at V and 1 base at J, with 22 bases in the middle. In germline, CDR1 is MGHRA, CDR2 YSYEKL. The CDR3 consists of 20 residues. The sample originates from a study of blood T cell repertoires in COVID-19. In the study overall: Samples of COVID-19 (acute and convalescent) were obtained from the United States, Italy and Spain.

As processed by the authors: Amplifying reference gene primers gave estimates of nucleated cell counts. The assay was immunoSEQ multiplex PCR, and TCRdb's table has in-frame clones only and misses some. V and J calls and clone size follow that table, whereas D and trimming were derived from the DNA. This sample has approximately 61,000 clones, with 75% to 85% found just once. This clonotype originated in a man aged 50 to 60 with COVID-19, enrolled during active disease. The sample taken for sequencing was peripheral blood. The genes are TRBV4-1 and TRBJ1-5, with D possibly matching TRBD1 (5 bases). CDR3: CASSQESGPGRLFSNQPQHF. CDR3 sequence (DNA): TGCGCCAGCAGCCAAGAAAGTGGGCCAGGGAGGCTTTTCAGCAATCAGCCCCAGCATTTT.